The rows below give T cell receptor beta chains drawn from one sample of a study of T cells after yellow fever vaccination. MiXCR was run by TCRdb on the 5' RACE reads, yielding one entry per CDR3 protein. Of about 550,000 distinct CDR3 sequences in the sample, 19% were seen once. Sequencing used PBMCs, obtained 15 days after the yellow fever booster vaccination. The receptors shown here come from a man aged 30 to 39 who received the YFV17D yellow fever vaccine. CDR3s include the opening cysteine and the closing phenylalanine or tryptophan.

v_call: TRBV12-3/TRBV12-4
cdr3_aa: CASSPDRGELFF

v_call: TRBV28
cdr3_aa: CASSSTSGPFTDTQYF

v_call: TRBV5-1
cdr3_aa: CAREGRRSTGELFF

v_call: TRBV7-9
cdr3_aa: CASSAAGQGIYNEQFF

v_call: TRBV20-1
cdr3_aa: CSARDADRGLQETQYF

v_call: TRBV27
cdr3_aa: CASSLLTDNEQFF

v_call: TRBV28
cdr3_aa: CASSFPDTDTQYF

v_call: TRBV12-5
cdr3_aa: CASGSLPTDTEAFF

v_call: TRBV7-2
cdr3_aa: CASGGMSSPLHF

v_call: TRBV27
cdr3_aa: CASSLSTGLNTEAFF

v_call: TRBV24-1
cdr3_aa: CATSDPGRPEQFF

v_call: TRBV28
cdr3_aa: CASENRGQARAKNIQYF

v_call: TRBV21-1
cdr3_aa: CASSKGGATTDTQYF

v_call: TRBV6-5
cdr3_aa: CASSYAGELFF

v_call: TRBV14
cdr3_aa: CASSQERSRQETQYF

v_call: TRBV6-1
cdr3_aa: CASQYDSTYEQYF

v_call: TRBV28
cdr3_aa: CASNGDANNEQFF

v_call: TRBV27
cdr3_aa: CASSSRNGAKGYTF

v_call: TRBV18
cdr3_aa: CASSPEETQYF

v_call: TRBV29-1
cdr3_aa: CSGAPTGATGELFF

v_call: TRBV4-2
cdr3_aa: CASRGREGIYNEQFF

v_call: TRBV20-1
cdr3_aa: CSASSSHSYEQYF

v_call: TRBV20-1
cdr3_aa: CSAKDINTGELFF

v_call: TRBV20-1
cdr3_aa: CSASASGRVYSREQYF

v_call: TRBV29-1
cdr3_aa: CSVEGGGRGYVVNEQFF

v_call: TRBV25-1
cdr3_aa: CASSDLGRETQYF

v_call: TRBV4-2
cdr3_aa: CASSPTWDGSYEQYF

v_call: TRBV14
cdr3_aa: CASSQDAGLSGNTIYF

v_call: TRBV20-1
cdr3_aa: CSAPRFGNTEAFF

v_call: TRBV7-2
cdr3_aa: CASSFQGPSAYEQYF

v_call: TRBV30
cdr3_aa: CAWTARYGYTF

v_call: TRBV12-3/TRBV12-4
cdr3_aa: CASSWDNYEQYF

v_call: TRBV15
cdr3_aa: CATSSPSYEQYF

v_call: TRBV15
cdr3_aa: CATSRDLTGVKAGELFF

v_call: TRBV9
cdr3_aa: CASSAELAGRQFF